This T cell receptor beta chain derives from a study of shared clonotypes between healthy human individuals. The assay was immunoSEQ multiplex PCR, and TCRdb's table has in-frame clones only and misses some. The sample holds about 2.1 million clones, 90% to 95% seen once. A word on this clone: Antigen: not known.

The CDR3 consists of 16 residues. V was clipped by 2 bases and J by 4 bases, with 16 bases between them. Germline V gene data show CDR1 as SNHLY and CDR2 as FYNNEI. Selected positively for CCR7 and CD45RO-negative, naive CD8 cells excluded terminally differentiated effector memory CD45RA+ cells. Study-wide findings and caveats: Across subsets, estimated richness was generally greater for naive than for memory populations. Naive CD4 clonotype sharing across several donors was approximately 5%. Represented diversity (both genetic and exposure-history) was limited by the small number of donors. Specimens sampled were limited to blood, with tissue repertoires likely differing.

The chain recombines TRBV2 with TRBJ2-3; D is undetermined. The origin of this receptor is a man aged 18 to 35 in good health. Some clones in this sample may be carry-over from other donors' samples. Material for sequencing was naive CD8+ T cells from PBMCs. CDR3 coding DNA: TGTGCCAGCAGTGAATACTTGTGGGTCCGAGCAGATACGCAGTATTTT. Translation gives CASSEYLWVRADTQYF.